The rows below give T cell receptor beta chains drawn from one sample of a study of cytomegalovirus exposure and HLA in healthy donors. Data came from immunoSEQ multiplex PCR; TCRdb stores just in-frame clones and leaves some out. The sample yields roughly 130,000 clones, approximately 89% seen once. Specimen: PBMCs. The receptor source for this set is a man in his thirties or forties in good health and CMV-seronegative. Both conserved end residues are part of each CDR3. D genes are given only for firm matches. Rows give clone size only sometimes, using once, few, many, or a class for an expanded clone.

V	J	D	size	DNA	CDR3
TRBV11-2	TRBJ2-7	.	.	TGTGCCAGCAGCTTGAATTTAGGGTTAAAAGGGGACGAGCAGTACTTC	CASSLNLGLKGDEQYF
TRBV5-4	TRBJ1-2	.	.	TGTGCCAGCAGCTCGGGTCAATACCGCGATAGGGGGGGAGGCTACACCTTC	CASSSGQYRDRGGGYTF
TRBV18	TRBJ2-7	.	.	TGTGCCAGCTCACCTCAGGTGAACTCCTACGAGCAGTACTTC	CASSPQVNSYEQYF
TRBV28	TRBJ2-6	TRBD2	.	TGTGCCAGCAGTTCAGCGGGGAGCTCTGGGGCCAACGTCCTGACTTTC	CASSSAGSSGANVLTF
TRBV6-6	TRBJ1-4	.	.	TGTGCCAGCACCCGGGGTGGGGAAAAACTGTTTTTT	CASTRGGEKLFF
TRBV5-1	TRBJ1-4	.	.	TGCGCCAGCAGCTTGGTTCCTCGGGGGAATGAAAAACTGTTTTTT	CASSLVPRGNEKLFF
TRBV11-3	TRBJ2-7	TRBD1	once	TGTGCCAGCAGCTGGGACAGGGTCGGCGAGCAGTACTTC	CASSWDRVGEQYF
TRBV6-1	TRBJ1-1	TRBD1	.	TGTGCCAGCAGTGCGTGGACAGGGCAGAACACTGAAGCTTTCTTT	CASSAWTGQNTEAFF
TRBV14	TRBJ1-2	TRBD1	.	TGTGCCAGCGGACAGGGCCTCTATGGCTACACCTTC	CASGQGLYGYTF
TRBV5-1	TRBJ2-2	TRBD1	.	TGCGCCAGCAGCGAGGGGGCGAGTCTGACCGGGGAGCTGTTTTTT	CASSEGASLTGELFF
TRBV19	TRBJ1-1	.	.	TGTGCCAGTAGTTTCTTGGGCTCTGAAGCTTTCTTT	CASSFLGSEAFF
TRBV19	TRBJ1-1	.	.	TGTGCCAGTAGTATATATCTGTCTTCTGAAGCTTTCTTT	CASSIYLSSEAFF
TRBV9	TRBJ2-7	.	.	TGTGCCAGCAGCGACAACCCGGGGAGGACAGGCCTTTCCTACGAGCAGTACTTC	CASSDNPGRTGLSYEQYF
TRBV5-8	TRBJ2-2	TRBD1	.	TGTGCCAGCAGCTTTTGGCTACAGGGGACCGGGGAGCTGTTTTTT	CASSFWLQGTGELFF
TRBV4-1	TRBJ2-6	.	.	TGCGCCAGCAGCCAAGGTACTGGAATAGCCGGGGCCAACGTCCTGACTTTC	CASSQGTGIAGANVLTF
TRBV9	TRBJ1-3	.	.	TGTGCCAGCAGCCCCCGCGGCTCTGGAAACACCATATATTTT	CASSPRGSGNTIYF
TRBV18	TRBJ1-2	TRBD1	.	TGTGCCAGCTCACCTTCGACAGGGTCGGACTATGGCTACACCTTC	CASSPSTGSDYGYTF
TRBV4-2	TRBJ1-2	.	.	TGTGCCAGCAGCCACCGGACAGACGTGAATATCTATGGCTACACCTTC	CASSHRTDVNIYGYTF
TRBV28	TRBJ1-5	TRBD1	.	TGTGCCAGCAGCTCTCTGACAGGGAAGTGGAGCAATCAGCCCCAGCATTTT	CASSSLTGKWSNQPQHF
TRBV2	TRBJ1-1	.	.	TGTGCCAGCAACCTACAGGCGAACACTGAAGCTTTCTTT	CASNLQANTEAFF
TRBV7-6	TRBJ1-3	TRBD1	.	TGTGCCAGCAGCTTAGGGGACAGGGGAAACACCATATATTTT	CASSLGDRGNTIYF
TRBV19	TRBJ2-5	TRBD1	.	TGTGCCAGTAATATGGGACAGGGTGGGAAGGAGACCCAGTACTTC	CASNMGQGGKETQYF
TRBV19	TRBJ1-4	.	.	TGTGCCAGTAGTATTATCTATACGGGGGTGTACGAAAAACTGTTTTTT	CASSIIYTGVYEKLFF
TRBV9	TRBJ1-3	TRBD1	.	TGTGCCAGCAGCTCAGGGGGTAGTGGAAACACCATATATTTT	CASSSGGSGNTIYF
TRBV7-9	TRBJ1-1	.	.	TGTGCCAGCAGCTTACTCGAGGGCAGGACTGAAGCTTTCTTT	CASSLLEGRTEAFF
TRBV28	TRBJ2-3	.	once	TGTGCCAGCAGCTTAACGGGACTGAGAGGGGAAGGGTATTTT	CASSLTGLRGEGYF
TRBV11-2	TRBJ2-5	.	.	TGTGCCAGCAGCTTAGCTGGGGTCGGGAAACAAGAGACCCAGTACTTC	CASSLAGVGKQETQYF
TRBV4-3	TRBJ2-1	TRBD1	.	TGCGCCAGCAGCCGAGGCGACAGGGGTGAGCAGTTCTTC	CASSRGDRGEQFF
TRBV4-1	TRBJ1-2	TRBD1	.	TGCGCCAGCAGCCAAAACGCCGGACAGGGAAATGTCTATGGCTACACCTTC	CASSQNAGQGNVYGYTF
TRBV6-1	TRBJ1-5	TRBD1	.	TGTGCCAGCACCCTAGACAGGGCTACTCAGCCCCAGCATTTT	CASTLDRATQPQHF
TRBV5-1	TRBJ2-2	TRBD1	.	TGCGCCAGCAGCCCTTGGACAGGGGGCGTCACCGGGGAGCTGTTTTTT	CASSPWTGGVTGELFF
TRBV5-4	TRBJ2-1	TRBD2	.	TGTGCCAGCAGCTTGGCCTGGGGAGGGGAGCAGTTCTTC	CASSLAWGGEQFF
TRBV2	TRBJ1-6	.	few	TGTGCCAGCCAGGGGACCGGTTCACCCCTCCACTTT	CASQGTGSPLHF
TRBV9	TRBJ2-1	TRBD1	.	TGTGCCAGCAGCGTAGACTGGAGTGGGACAGGGATGAGTTCCTACAATGAGCAGTTCTTC	CASSVDWSGTGMSSYNEQFF
TRBV11-2	TRBJ2-5	TRBD2	.	TGTGCCAGCAGCTCGAGGATTACTAGCGGACAAGAGACCCAGTACTTC	CASSSRITSGQETQYF
TRBV5-1	TRBJ1-2	TRBD1	.	TGCGCCAGCAGCAGATCCGGGACAGGGGACTATGGCTACACCTTC	CASSRSGTGDYGYTF
TRBV7-2	TRBJ1-1	TRBD1	.	TGTGCCAGCAGCCTCGACAGGGGCTGGGCGTTCTTT	CASSLDRGWAFF
TRBV29-1	TRBJ2-2	TRBD1	.	TGCAGCGTCCAGGGGGCGCGTACCGGGGAGCTGTTTTTT	CSVQGARTGELFF
TRBV6-5	TRBJ1-1	TRBD1	.	TGTGCCAGCAGAACTCGACAGGGGGCAAGGACTGAAGCTTTCTTT	CASRTRQGARTEAFF
TRBV6-1	TRBJ1-1	.	.	TGTGCCAGCAGTCCGAACAGGGTAAAAGCTTTCTTT	CASSPNRVKAFF
TRBV27	TRBJ2-7	TRBD2	once	TGTGCCAGCAGGCGGACTAGCGGCGGGCATGAGCAGTACTTC	CASRRTSGGHEQYF
TRBV15	TRBJ1-1	.	.	TGTGCCACCAGCATTAACATCGACTGGAACACTGAAGCTTTCTTT	CATSINIDWNTEAFF
TRBV6-5	TRBJ1-1	.	.	TGTGCCAGCAGCTTGACAGGACTCATGAACACTGAAGCTTTCTTT	CASSLTGLMNTEAFF
TRBV18	TRBJ2-1	.	.	TGTGCCAGCTCACCACCGTCCAGGGAAGATGAGCAGTTCTTC	CASSPPSREDEQFF
TRBV7-2	TRBJ1-5	.	.	TGTGCCAGCAGCCGAAACACGTGGCAGCCCCAGCATTTT	CASSRNTWQPQHF
TRBV11-2	TRBJ2-7	.	few	TGTGCCAGCAGCTTTATCTACGAGCAGTACTTC	CASSFIYEQYF
TRBV15	TRBJ2-7	.	.	TGTGCCACCAGCAGGATGGACAGCACTTATTCGCGCGCGCCACGGCAGTACTTC	CATSRMDSTYSRAPRQYF
TRBV6-5	TRBJ1-6	.	.	TGTGCCAGCAGTTACTCGTTTCCTGGGGGCGGTTCACCCCTCCACTTT	CASSYSFPGGGSPLHF
TRBV11-2	TRBJ1-5	.	.	TGTGCCAGCAGCCTACGCCTCTGGCAGCCCCAGCATTTT	CASSLRLWQPQHF
TRBV19	TRBJ1-6	.	.	TGTGCCAGTAGATCTCCGGTCTCCTATAATTCACCCCTCCACTTT	CASRSPVSYNSPLHF
TRBV6-4	TRBJ2-7	TRBD1	.	TGTGCCAGCAGTGACATTGCCGGGGACAGGGCCGGCGAGCAGTACTTC	CASSDIAGDRAGEQYF
TRBV21-1	TRBJ1-5	.	few	TGTGCCGGTCAGCAGGTCGGAGGGAGTGAGGGCAATCAGCCCCAGCATTTT	CAGQQVGGSEGNQPQHF
TRBV28	TRBJ1-2	TRBD1	few	TGTGCCACCAGGACAGGGGGCTCAAATGGCTACACCTTC	CATRTGGSNGYTF
TRBV18	TRBJ2-2	TRBD1	.	TGTGCCAGCTCACCCCCTAGACAGGGGGCCGGGGAGCTGTTTTTT	CASSPPRQGAGELFF
TRBV28	TRBJ2-7	TRBD1	.	TGTGCCAGCAGAACGGCCGGGACAGGGGCCCTCTACGAGCAGTACTTC	CASRTAGTGALYEQYF
TRBV11-2	TRBJ1-1	.	.	TGTGCCAGCACACAATTCAGGACAGCGAACACTGAAGCTTTCTTT	CASTQFRTANTEAFF
TRBV28	TRBJ1-5	.	.	TGTGCCAGCAGTTTAGAGGGAATCGGGGATCAGCCCCAGCATTTT	CASSLEGIGDQPQHF
TRBV7-2	TRBJ1-5	TRBD1	.	TGTGCCAGCACCCACGGGGGACAGGGGAGCAATCAGCCCCAGCATTTT	CASTHGGQGSNQPQHF